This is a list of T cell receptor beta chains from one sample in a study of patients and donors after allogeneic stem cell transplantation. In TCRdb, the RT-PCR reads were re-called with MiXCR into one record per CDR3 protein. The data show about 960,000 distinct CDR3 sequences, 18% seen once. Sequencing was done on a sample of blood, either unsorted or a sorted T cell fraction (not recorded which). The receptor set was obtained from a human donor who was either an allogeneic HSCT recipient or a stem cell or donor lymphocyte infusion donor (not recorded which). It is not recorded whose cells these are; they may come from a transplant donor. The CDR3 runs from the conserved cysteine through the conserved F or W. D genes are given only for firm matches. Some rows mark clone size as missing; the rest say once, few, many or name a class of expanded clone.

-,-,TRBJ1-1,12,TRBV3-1,TGTGCCAGCAGGTCGGCAGGGACTGAAGCTTTCTTT,CASRSAGTEAFF
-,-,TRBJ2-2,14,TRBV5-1,TGCGCCAGCAGCATGGGCACGAACACCGGGGAGCTGTTTTTT,CASSMGTNTGELFF
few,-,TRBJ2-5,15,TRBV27,TGTGCCAGCAGTTTCTGGGGGAGAGGCTTAGAGACCCAGTACTTC,CASSFWGRGLETQYF
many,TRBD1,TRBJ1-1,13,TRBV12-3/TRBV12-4,TGTGCCAGCTGGGGACAGGAAAACACTGAAGCTTTCTTT,CASWGQENTEAFF
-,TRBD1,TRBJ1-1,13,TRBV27,TGTGCCAGCAGTTTAGCAGGGGGTGATGAAGCTTTCTTT,CASSLAGGDEAFF
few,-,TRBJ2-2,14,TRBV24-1,TGTGCCACCAGTGATTTGCACAGCACCGGGGAGCTGTTTTTT,CATSDLHSTGELFF
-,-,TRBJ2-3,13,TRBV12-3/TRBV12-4,TGTGCCAGCAGAGGAGCTAGCACAGATACGCAGTATTTT,CASRGASTDTQYF
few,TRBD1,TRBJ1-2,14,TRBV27,TGTGCCAGCAGGGGGACAGGACTGGGGTATGGCTACACCTTC,CASRGTGLGYGYTF
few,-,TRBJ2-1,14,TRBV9,TGTGCCTCCTCTCCTAACTACCGAGGGAATGAGCAGTTCTTC,CASSPNYRGNEQFF
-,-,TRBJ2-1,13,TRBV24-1,TGTGCCACCAGTCCAGCTAGCATGAATGAGCAGTTCTTC,CATSPASMNEQFF
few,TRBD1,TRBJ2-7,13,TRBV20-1,TGCAGTGCTACCCGTGACAGGGACTACGAGCAGTACTTC,CSATRDRDYEQYF
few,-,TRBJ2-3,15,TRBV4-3,TGCGCCAGCAGCCAAGATGACAGCGACACAGATACGCAGTATTTT,CASSQDDSDTDTQYF
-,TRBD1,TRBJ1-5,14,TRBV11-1,TGTGCCAGGGATAGGGACAGCAACAATCAGCCCCAGCATTTT,CARDRDSNNQPQHF
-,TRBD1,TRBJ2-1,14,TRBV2,TGTGCCAGCAGGAAAGGGACAGGAGACAATGAGCAGTTCTTC,CASRKGTGDNEQFF
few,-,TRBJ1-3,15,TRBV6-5,TGTGCCAGCAGTTTAACAGGGCTCCCTGGAAACACCATATATTTT,CASSLTGLPGNTIYF
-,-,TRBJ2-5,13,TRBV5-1,TGCGCCAGCAGCTCCCCAAAGAAAGAGACCCAGTACTTC,CASSSPKKETQYF
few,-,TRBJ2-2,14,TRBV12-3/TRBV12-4,TGTGCCAGCAGTTTAGAGGGTTGGACCGGGGAGCTGTTTTTT,CASSLEGWTGELFF
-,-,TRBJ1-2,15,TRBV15,TGTGCCACCAGCAAGGAAGCGATAACTAACTATGGCTACACCTTC,CATSKEAITNYGYTF
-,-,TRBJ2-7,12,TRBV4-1,TGCGCCAGCAGCCTCCCACGCCGCGAGCAGTACTTC,CASSLPRREQYF
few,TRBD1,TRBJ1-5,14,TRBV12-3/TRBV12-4,TGTGCCAGCAGTTTGGCAGGGGGCTTTCAGCCCCAGCATTTT,CASSLAGGFQPQHF
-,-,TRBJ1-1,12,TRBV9,TGTGCCAGCAGCGGCACGGGCCTGAGCGCTTTCTTT,CASSGTGLSAFF
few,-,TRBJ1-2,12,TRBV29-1,TGCAGCGTTGAAGGCCAGGGTCAGGGCTACACCTTC,CSVEGQGQGYTF
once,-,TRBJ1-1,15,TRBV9,TGTGCCAGCAGCCCCCCGGGGGGGAGAGAGACTGAAGCTTTCTTT,CASSPPGGRETEAFF
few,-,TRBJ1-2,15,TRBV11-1,TGTGCCAGCAGCTTAATTTGGGCCTCCGCCCTGAGCTACACCTTC,CASSLIWASALSYTF
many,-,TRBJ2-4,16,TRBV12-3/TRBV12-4,TGTGCCAGCAGTTTAGAGAGGGCTCTAGCCAAAAACATTCAGTACTTC,CASSLERALAKNIQYF
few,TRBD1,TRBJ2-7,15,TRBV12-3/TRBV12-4,TGTGCCAGCAGTCACAGGGGGCTTTCACCCTACGAGCAGTACTTC,CASSHRGLSPYEQYF
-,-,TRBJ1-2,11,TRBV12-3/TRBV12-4,TGTGCCAGCAGTTTTCTAAGGGGCTACACCTTC,CASSFLRGYTF
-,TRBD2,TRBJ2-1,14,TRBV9,TGTGCCAGCAGCGCTCCGCGGGGGGGCAATGAGCAGTTCTTC,CASSAPRGGNEQFF
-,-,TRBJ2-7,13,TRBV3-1,TGTGCCAGCAGCCAAGCATTGTCCGACGAGCAGTACTTC,CASSQALSDEQYF
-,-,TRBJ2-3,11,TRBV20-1,TGCAGTGCTAATCGGGCCGCCTTGCAGTATTTT,CSANRAALQYF
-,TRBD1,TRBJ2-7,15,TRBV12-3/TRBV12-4,TGTGCCAGCAGGCCGACAGGGGGAAATACTTACGAGCAGTACTTC,CASRPTGGNTYEQYF
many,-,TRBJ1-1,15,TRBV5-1,TGCGCCAGCAGCTCGAAAACAGTAATGAACACTGAAGCTTTCTTT,CASSSKTVMNTEAFF
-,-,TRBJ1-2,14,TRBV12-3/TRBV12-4,TGTGCCAGCAGTTTGGGGGAGGGATCGCATGGCTACACCTTC,CASSLGEGSHGYTF
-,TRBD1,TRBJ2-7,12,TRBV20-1,TGCAGTGCACCCGGGACAGATTGGGAGCAGTACTTC,CSAPGTDWEQYF
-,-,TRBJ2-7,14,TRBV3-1,TGTGCCAGCAGCTTTGGAGGGTTCGTCGACGAGCAGTACTTC,CASSFGGFVDEQYF
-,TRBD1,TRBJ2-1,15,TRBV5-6,TGTGCCAGCAGCTTGCTGGACAGGGGGCGCGGTGAGCAGTTCTTC,CASSLLDRGRGEQFF
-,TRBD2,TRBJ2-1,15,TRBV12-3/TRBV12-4,TGTGCCAGCATCGAATGGGGCGGGAGTTTCAATGAGCAGTTCTTC,CASIEWGGSFNEQFF
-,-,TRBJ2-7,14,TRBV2,TGTGCCAGCAGTGGAGAACAGGTCTCCTACGAGCAGTACTTC,CASSGEQVSYEQYF
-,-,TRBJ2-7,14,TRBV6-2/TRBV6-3,TGTGCCAGCAGTTCAAGTTCAAGGGTGTACGAGCAGTACTTC,CASSSSSRVYEQYF
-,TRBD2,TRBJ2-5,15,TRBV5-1,TGCGCCAGCAGCTTGAATAGCGGGGCCCAAGAGACCCAGTACTTC,CASSLNSGAQETQYF
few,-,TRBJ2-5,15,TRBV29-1,TGCAGCGCCGAGGAGGTGACTAGTGGGTCGGAGACCCAGTACTTC,CSAEEVTSGSETQYF
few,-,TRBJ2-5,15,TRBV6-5,TGTGCCAGCAGTTCCGGAGGGGGCGGGGGAGAGACCCAGTACTTC,CASSSGGGGGETQYF
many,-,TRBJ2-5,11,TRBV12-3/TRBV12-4,TGTGCCAGCAGCATGGGGGGGACCCAGTACTTC,CASSMGGTQYF
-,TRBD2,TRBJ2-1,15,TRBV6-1,TGTGCCAGCAGTACGCGGGGGGGTGCGTACAATGAGCAGTTCTTC,CASSTRGGAYNEQFF
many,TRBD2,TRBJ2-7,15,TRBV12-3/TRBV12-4,TGTGCCAGCAGTTTACTGGGACTAGGGAAATACGAGCAGTACTTC,CASSLLGLGKYEQYF